This record concerns one T cell receptor (beta chain) sequence. Its antigen is still unknown. The data stem from a study of T cell repertoires in cytomegalovirus infection. As for the study in general: Indications came from public TCR beta signatures; they pointed to CMV infection and to a matching HLA type.

Study observations and caveats: Clonotypes of TCR beta that were HLA-C-restricted and CMV-specific dominated the ex vivo response.

TCRdb ran MiXCR on the reads and lists one entry per CDR3 protein. The repertoire includes approximately 770,000 distinct CDR3 sequences, about 29% of them detected once, and less than 15% sits in the top ten. The germline V gene has CDR1 MGHRA and CDR2 YSYEKL. J lost 4 bases, V lost 2 bases, and 4 bases had no gene match. The CDR3 totals 14 residues. The rearrangement joins TRBV4-1 to TRBJ1-1; TRBD1 matches 7 bases. The sequences come from cultured CD8+ T cells from PBMCs, collected from culture after CMV antigen stimulation. This clonotype was sampled from a human donor in good health (CMV status not recorded). Some clones in this sample may be carry-over from other donors' samples. The CDR3 nucleotides read TGCGCCAGCAGCCAACACAGGGGAATCACTGAAGCTTTCTTT. Its translation: CASSQHRGITEAFF.